This TCR beta chain was retrieved from a study of CD8 T cells in ankylosing spondylitis. Study-wide points: A TCR beta motif of 8 or 9 highly homologous variants appeared characteristic of ankylosing spondylitis blood. Prior work had noted some motif variants in reactive arthritis blood and synovial fluid.

The authors made TCR beta libraries by quantitative 5'-RACE with molecular barcodes. TCRdb re-called the 5' RACE reads through MiXCR, storing one row per CDR3 protein. The table has some 840,000 distinct CDR3 sequences, 12% seen once. The table lists this clonotype with a few counts. What it recognizes is unknown. The germline gives CDR1 KGHSH, CDR2 LQKENI. The CDR3 extends over 15 amino acids. V shed 5 bases and J 0 bases; nucleotides not matched to a gene: 2. Sequencing was carried out using blood, either unsorted or a sorted T cell fraction (not recorded which). The rearrangement uses TRBV18 and TRBJ2-2; 8 positions agree with TRBD1. The source of this sequence is a male donor with ankylosing spondylitis. CDR3 coding DNA: TGTGCCAGCTCAGGACAGGGCGCGAACACCGGGGAGCTGTTTTTT. Amino acid sequence: CASSGQGANTGELFF.